This TCR beta chain was sequenced for a study of beta chain features in type 1 diabetes. Study-level information: The number of sorted cells examined across all samples was 107,917,701.

The collection from each donor was one heparinised blood draw averaging about 116 mL. Trimming pared 2 bases from V and 6 bases from J, leaving 8 bases between. CDR1 and CDR2 (germline): SGHDT, YYEEEE. This CDR3 has 12 amino acids. The sequenced template was cDNA made from the entire isolated RNA. TCRdb keeps only in-frame clones here, not all; method: immunoSEQ multiplex PCR. The sample yields fewer than 250,000 clones, about 10% seen once. The receptor comes from a woman aged 18-29 years in good health. This chain connects TRBV5-6 to TRBJ1-1, with D perhaps matching TRBD1 (5 bases). The sequencing input was naive CD4+ T cells from blood. This CDR3 reads CASSFGGAEAFF. The CDR3 DNA follows: TGTGCCAGCAGCTTTGGAGGGGCTGAAGCTTTCTTT.